This T cell receptor beta chain was identified in a study of CD8 T cells in Susac syndrome. When the RNA was reverse transcribed, random hexamers were used with an input of about 0.45 to 1 ug. TCRdb redid the calling of the immunoSEQ multiplex PCR reads with MiXCR, one entry per CDR3 protein. The table records approximately 140,000 distinct CDR3 sequences, approximately 95% of them present only once. Sequencing targeted TCR beta in T cells from blood (CD8+ and CD4+). FACS enriched CD8+ TEMRA cells, while bulk CD8+ and CD4+ were negatively isolated. Between the trimmed V and J ends, which lost 3 bases and 5 bases, there was a span of 16 bases. Germline CDR1 is DFQATT and CDR2 is SNEGSKA (reference sequence). The CDR3 is made up of 15 amino acids.

The clonotype comes from a human donor with multiple sclerosis. Input material: CD4+ T cells from PBMCs. The J gene is TRBJ2-2, the V gene TRBV20-1; D is perhaps TRBD2 (5 bases). In DNA form, the CDR3 reads TGCAGTGCTAGGGCGGATGCCGGAGGTACCGGGGAGCTGTTTTTT. Amino acids: CSARADAGGTGELFF.